These 19 T cell receptor beta chains share one sample of origin, sequenced in a study of beta chain features in type 1 diabetes. These TCRs are of unknown antigen specificity. Study-level points and caveats: Among patients with Type 1 diabetes, TCRB CDR3s were moderately but significantly shorter in every one of the four CD4+ subsets.

As every portion of the isolated RNA was reverse transcribed, the sequencing read expressed TCRB transcripts. Generated by immunoSEQ multiplex PCR, the TCRdb table keeps only in-frame clones and is missing some. The sample comprises about 340,000 clones, approximately 13% of which are singletons, and roughly 0.016% rests with the top ten. Sequencing was done on a sample of naive CD4+ T cells from blood. Every receptor here comes from a young woman with type 1 diabetes.

This clone has more than one count but fewer than ten. This chain connects TRBV7-9 to TRBJ2-2; possible D gene TRBD1, 6 bases. V lost 0 bases and J lost 7, with 15 bases in between. There are 16 residues in the CDR3. The germline V gene has CDR1 SEHNR and CDR2 FQNEAQ (reference sequence). The chain's CDR3 is CASSLAMGQTGGELFF. CDR3 sequence (DNA): TGTGCCAGCAGCTTAGCCATGGGGCAGACAGGCGGGGAGCTGTTTTTT.

V usage is TRBV4-2 and J usage is TRBJ2-7; tentatively, D is TRBD1 (6 bases). This CDR3 has 16 residues. CDR1 is LGHNA and CDR2 is YNFKEQ in the germline V gene. Trimming took off 1 base at V and 0 bases at J, with 13 bases between the two ends. The CDR3 DNA is TGTGCCAGCAGCCAAGCTAGACAGGCTAGCTCCTACGAGCAGTACTTC. As protein: CASSQARQASSYEQYF.

This clone appeared a few times. The chain has TRBV5-1 and TRBJ2-3; no reliable D call. The V gene's germline CDR1 is SGHRS and CDR2 YFSETQ. V was clipped by 0 bases and J by 4 bases, with 6 bases between them. The CDR3 has 13 residues. CDR3 sequence: CASSLVIADTQYF. The CDR3 DNA follows: TGCGCCAGCAGCTTGGTGATAGCAGATACGCAGTATTTT.

The genes are TRBV2 and TRBJ2-7, with 9 bases fitting TRBD1. CDR1 is SNHLY, CDR2 FYNNEI, per germline. This CDR3 is built from 20 residues. V trimming: 4 bases; J trimming: 0 bases; junction bases outside the gene matches: 19. CDR3 protein: CASSGSWDRASQLSSYEQYV. The CDR3 region has the DNA TGTGCCAGCAGTGGATCCTGGGACAGGGCAAGCCAGTTGAGCTCCTACGAGCAGTACGTC.

This clone has a handful of counts. The chain employs TRBV19 and TRBJ2-5; 7 nucleotides match TRBD1. The junction had 3 bases not matched to a gene; V was cut back by 5 bases and J by 0 bases. CDR1 and CDR2 (germline): LNHDA, SQIVND (reference sequence). CDR3 length equals 14 residues. CDR3 region: CASSPGQNQETQYF. CDR3 sequence (DNA): TGTGCCAGTAGTCCGGGACAGAACCAAGAGACCCAGTACTTC. The variable domain in full, with the rest retrieved from reference TRBV19 and TRBJ2-5, is DGGITQSPKYLFRKEGQNVTLSCEQNLNHDAMYWYRQDPGQGLRLIYYSQIVNDFQKGDIAEGYSVSREKKESFPLTVTSAQKNPTAFYLCASSPGQNQETQYFGPGTRLLVL.

This sequence joins TRBV19 and TRBJ1-1; 9 positions match TRBD1. The CDR3 has 14 amino acids. V shed 6 bases and J 3 bases; nucleotides not matched to a gene: 5. Germline CDR1 LNHDA, CDR2 SQIVND (reference sequence). This CDR3 reads CASSRQGGHTEAFF. The CDR3 region has the DNA TGTGCCAGTAGCAGACAGGGGGGGCACACTGAAGCTTTCTTT.

V usage is TRBV6-5 and J usage is TRBJ2-7, with D maybe TRBD2 (6 bases). Germline CDR1 is MNHEY and CDR2 is SVGAGI. Trimming removed 3 bases at V and 2 bases at J, with 14 bases between. There are 15 residues in the CDR3. The CDR3 loop reads CASSYSAAGTYEQYF. The DNA for the CDR3 is TGTGCCAGCAGTTATTCAGCGGCGGGGACCTACGAGCAGTACTTC.

There are a few counts of this clone. The chain is built from TRBV7-9 and TRBJ1-1, with a possible D match to TRBD1 (5 bases). This CDR3 region has 14 residues. Germline CDR1 is SEHNR and CDR2 is FQNEAQ (reference sequence). V was clipped by 3 bases and J by 5 bases, with 13 bases between them. The CDR3 protein is CASSLAGGGTEAFF. The CDR3 bases are TGTGCCAGCAGCTTGGCGGGGGGAGGAACTGAAGCTTTCTTT.

The V call is TRBV14, the J call TRBJ2-7; TRBD1 matches 7 bases. Trimming took 6 bases from V and 7 from J; bases not matched to a gene: 9. Germline CDR1 and CDR2: SGHDN and FVKESK. The CDR3 consists of 13 residues. The CDR3 sequence is CASSFTRDSEQYV. CDR3 bases: TGTGCCAGCAGTTTCACCCGGGACAGTGAGCAGTACGTC.

This clone was seen more than once but under ten times. This chain joins TRBV9 and TRBJ1-1; D is unresolved. The CDR3 has 13 amino acids. Looked up from germline, CDR1 is SGDLS and CDR2 is YYNGEE. Trimming cost V 1 base and J 0 bases, with 4 bases left between them. The CDR3 region is CASSVTLNTEAFF. For the CDR3, the DNA is TGTGCCAGCAGCGTAACTCTGAACACTGAAGCTTTCTTT. The full variable domain, its missing parts supplied by reference TRBV9 and TRBJ1-1, is DSGVTQTPKHLITATGQRVTLRCSPRSGDLSVYWYQQSLDQGLQFLIQYYNGEERAKGNILERFSAQQFPDLHSELNLSSLELGDSALYFCASSVTLNTEAFFGQGTRLTVV.

This clone was recorded a few times. V and J are TRBV27 and TRBJ2-1; 8 bases are a match to TRBD2. The CDR3 loop spans 14 amino acids. The V gene's germline CDR1 is MNHEY and CDR2 SMNVEV (reference sequence). V lost 5 bases and J lost 8; bases outside the gene matches: 8. DNA of the CDR3: TGTGCCAGCAGTCGCAAGACTAGCGATGATGAGCAGTTCTTC. It translates to CASSRKTSDDEQFF.

This clone was detected only a few times. V usage is TRBV18 and J usage is TRBJ2-5, with D unclear. Germline CDR1 is KGHSH and CDR2 is LQKENI. V gave up 3 bases and J gave up 5 bases, with 10 bases separating them. This CDR3 has 13 residues. The DNA of the CDR3 is TGTGCCAGCTCACCCGTCCCCTCGGAGACCCAGTACTTC. As protein: CASSPVPSETQYF. The variable domain in full, completed from reference TRBV18 and TRBJ2-5, reads NAGVMQNPRHLVRRRGQEARLRCSPMKGHSHVYWYRQLPEEGLKFMVYLQKENIIDESGMPKERFSAEFPKEGPSILRIQQVVRGDSAAYFCASSPVPSETQYFGPGTRLLVL.

The sample holds a few counts of this clone. The V gene is TRBV7-2, the J gene TRBJ2-1; D unclear. The germline V and J ends were trimmed by 2 bases and 4 bases, with 12 bases remaining between them. The CDR3 covers 15 residues. Per germline, CDR1 SGHTA and CDR2 FQGNSA. DNA of the CDR3: TGTGCCAGCAGCTTAAACTCCCCCCCGTACAATGAGCAGTTCTTC. Translating gives CASSLNSPPYNEQFF.

This clone was seen a handful of times. The V and J genes are TRBV21-1 and TRBJ2-3; the table's D call, TRBD1, has no DNA check behind it. TRBV21-1 is flagged as a pseudogene. The CDR3 runs 15 residues. The CDR3 DNA reads as TGTGCCAGCATTGAACAGGTTTGTGGCACAGATACGCAGTATTTT. Protein: CASIEQVCGTDTQYF.

The genes are TRBV9 and TRBJ2-7, with 14 bases aligning to TRBD2. Germline V gene sequence: CDR1 SGDLS, CDR2 YYNGEE. J lost 5 bases, V lost 3 bases, and 16 bases had no gene match. The CDR3 runs to 19 residues. The DNA of the CDR3 is TGTGCCAGCAGCGCCCGACTAGCGGGAGGGCCTTGGGCCTTGGACGAGCAGTACGTC. This encodes CASSARLAGGPWALDEQYV.

This clone was found a few times. The chain is built from TRBV5-4 and TRBJ1-2; 9 nucleotides line up with TRBD1. The CDR3 runs 15 residues. V lost 2 bases to trimming and J lost 5 bases; unmatched junction nucleotides: 7. CDR1 is SGHNT, CDR2 YYREEE, per germline (reference sequence). CDR3 DNA: TGTGCCAGCAGCTTTTCGGGACAGGGTATTTATGGCTACACCTTC. It codes for CASSFSGQGIYGYTF.

This clone turned up a few times. This chain links TRBV19 with TRBJ2-2; 9 bases are a match to TRBD2. The germline gives CDR1 LNHDA, CDR2 SQIVND (reference sequence). J lost 1 base, V lost 3 bases, and 6 bases had no gene match. The CDR3 runs to 17 residues. The CDR3 DNA follows: TGTGCCAGTAGTATCCCGACTAGCGGTTGGAACACCGGGGAGCTGTTTTTT. Its protein product is CASSIPTSGWNTGELFF.

The chain has TRBV6-5 and TRBJ2-5; 7 positions match TRBD2. Per germline, CDR1 MNHEY and CDR2 SVGAGI. There are 12 residues in the CDR3. Trimming at V came to 8 bases and at J to 4 bases, leaving 4 bases not matched to a gene. The CDR3 region is CASAPGGETQYF. The CDR3 bases are TGTGCCAGCGCACCGGGGGGAGAGACCCAGTACTTC.

V and J are TRBV10-3 and TRBJ2-3, with D perhaps TRBD1 (6 bases). This CDR3 spans 15 amino acids. From germline, CDR1 is ENHRY and CDR2 SYGVKD. Trimming stripped 0 bases from V and 9 bases from J, with 16 bases between. CDR3 protein: CAISESGTNLRTQYF. Written as DNA, the CDR3 is TGTGCCATCAGTGAGTCGGGGACAAATCTTCGAACGCAGTATTTT.